These 21 T cell receptor beta chains share one sample of origin, sequenced in a study of T cell responses to AZD1222 COVID-19 vaccine. TCRdb's table, derived via immunoSEQ multiplex PCR, lists solely in-frame clones and lacks some. The table lists roughly 160,000 clones, 90% to 95% of them singletons. This material consisted of peripheral blood, taken on day 0 of AZD1222 vaccination. The receptors originated from an adult in good health.

V usage is TRBV30 and J usage is TRBJ1-3; D not certain. The germline V and J ends were trimmed by 5 bases and 4 bases, with 9 bases remaining between them. Germline CDR1 and CDR2: GTSNPN and SVGIG (reference sequence). CDR3 length equals 12 residues. CDR3 sequence (DNA): TGTGCCTGGTCTCGTCAGGGAAACACCATATATTTT. This codes for CAWSRQGNTIYF.

The rearrangement links TRBV28 to TRBJ2-7, with D perhaps matching TRBD1 (6 bases). The CDR3 runs to 14 residues. Germline V lookup: CDR1 MDHEN, CDR2 SYDVKM. Trimming left V 3 bases short and J 2 bases short, with 11 bases between. The CDR3, as DNA: TGTGCCAGCAGTTTGACAGGCATAACCTACGAGCAGTACTTC. Protein: CASSLTGITYEQYF. The complete variable domain, with remaining parts taken from reference TRBV28 and TRBJ2-7, reads DVKVTQSSRYLVKRTGEKVFLECVQDMDHENMFWYRQDPGLGLRLIYFSYDVKMKEKGDIPEGYSVSREKKERFSLILESASTNQTSMYLCASSLTGITYEQYFGPGTRLTVT.

V and J are TRBV3-1 (or the pseudogene TRBV3-2) and TRBJ1-2, with 7 nucleotides matching TRBD1. Per germline, CDR1 LGHDT and CDR2 YNNKEL (reference sequence). The V gene end was trimmed by 3 bases and the J gene end by 8 bases; junction bases not matched to a gene: 3. There are 12 residues in the CDR3. CDR3 DNA sequence: TGTGCCAGCAGCCAGACAGGGTACGGCTACACCTTC. Its translation: CASSQTGYGYTF.

The chain couples TRBV18 to TRBJ1-2, with D possibly being TRBD1 (6 bases). Germline CDR1 and CDR2: KGHSH and LQKENI. CDR3 length: 14 residues. V dropped 5 bases and J dropped 3 bases, with 13 bases sitting between them. The CDR3 region has the DNA TGTGCCAGCTCAACCGGGGGCACTTACTATGGCTACACCTTC. Translating it yields CASSTGGTYYGYTF. The whole variable domain, remainder taken from reference TRBV18 and TRBJ1-2, is NAGVMQNPRHLVRRRGQEARLRCSPMKGHSHVYWYRQLPEEGLKFMVYLQKENIIDESGMPKERFSAEFPKEGPSILRIQQVVRGDSAAYFCASSTGGTYYGYTFGSGTRLTVV.

The chain joins TRBV9 to TRBJ2-3; D not certain. Germline CDR1 is SGDLS and CDR2 is YYNGEE. The CDR3 loop spans 15 amino acids. Trimming stripped 4 bases from V and 2 bases from J, with 14 bases between. DNA for the CDR3: TGTGCCAGCAGCTACCGGTACAGAGCCACAGATACGCAGTATTTT. Residues: CASSYRYRATDTQYF.

The chain recombines TRBV10-3 with TRBJ2-2; D not resolved. Germline V lookup: CDR1 ENHRY, CDR2 SYGVKD. The V gene lost 8 bases and the J gene lost 5 bases, with 15 bases spanning the gap. The CDR3 is 14 residues long. The CDR3: CAIPLAGGTGELFF. CDR3 DNA sequence: TGTGCCATCCCTTTGGCAGGCGGAACCGGGGAGCTGTTTTTT.

A single count supports this clone. The chain is built from TRBV2 and TRBJ2-3; 8 bases map to TRBD2. This CDR3 has 13 residues. The V segment lost 7 bases and the J segment 3 bases; nucleotides outside the gene matches: 3. CDR1 is SNHLY, CDR2 FYNNEI, per germline. The CDR3 is CASTGLVTDTQYF. The CDR3 DNA follows: TGTGCCAGCACGGGACTAGTAACAGATACGCAGTATTTT.

The chain recombines TRBV18 with TRBJ1-3; TRBD1 might be the D (5 bases). From germline, CDR1 is KGHSH and CDR2 LQKENI. This CDR3 is built from 16 residues. V lost 4 bases to trimming and J lost 4 bases, with 17 bases between them. CDR3 DNA sequence: TGTGCCAGCTCACTAGGACTCCAGGGAGCGGGAAACACCATATATTTT. This sequence encodes CASSLGLQGAGNTIYF.

J is TRBJ2-3 and V is TRBV7-7, with 10 bases aligning to TRBD1. This CDR3 is 18 amino acids long. V gave up 2 bases and J gave up 3 bases; unmatched junction bases: 11. Germline loops: CDR1 SSHAT, CDR2 FNYEAQ (reference sequence). In DNA, the CDR3 is TGTGCCAGCAGCTTACGTCCGCCGACAGGGGGCAGAACAGATACGCAGTATTTT. Its translation is CASSLRPPTGGRTDTQYF.

This chain uses TRBV6-2 or TRBV6-3 with TRBJ1-4; the D is unclear. Looked up from germline, CDR1 is MNHEY and CDR2 is SVGEGT. V shed 2 bases and J shed 1 base, with 8 bases lying between them. The CDR3 is 15 residues long. CDR3 DNA: TGTGCCAGCAGTTACGGTGCCTTAACTAATGAAAAACTGTTTTTT. Translated: CASSYGALTNEKLFF.

J is TRBJ1-1 and V is TRBV25-1, with D perhaps matching TRBD1 (6 bases). The germline V and J ends were trimmed by 2 bases and 3 bases, with 16 bases remaining between them. CDR1 and CDR2 from the germline V gene are MGHDK and SYGVNS. CDR3 length: 16 residues. The DNA for the CDR3 is TGTGCCAGCAGTGAACTGGGTACAGGGTCGGACACTGAAGCTTTCTTT. As protein: CASSELGTGSDTEAFF.

This chain joins TRBV7-2 and TRBJ1-2, with D possibly TRBD1 on 6 matching bases. Per the germline V gene, CDR1 is SGHTA and CDR2 is FQGNSA. With 2 bases removed from V and 8 bases from J, the gap between germline ends came to 15 bases. The CDR3 is 14 residues long. In nucleotides, the CDR3 is TGTGCCAGCAGCTTAAAGGGGGTACAAGTGGGCTACACCTTC. It yields the protein CASSLKGVQVGYTF.

This clone appeared once. This chain joins TRBV7-2 and TRBJ2-5; TRBD2 matches at 7 bases. The germline V gene has CDR1 SGHTA and CDR2 FQGNSA. CDR3 length equals 14 residues. After removal of 5 bases from V and 9 bases from J, the junction contained 12 bases not matched to a gene. CDR3 nucleotide sequence: TGTGCCAGCAGCCCCAGCGGGGTAACTGGGGCCCAGTACTTC. This sequence encodes CASSPSGVTGAQYF.

V is TRBV30 and J is TRBJ1-2, with a tentative D call TRBD1 (5 bases). The V and J ends lost 0 bases and 5 bases respectively, with 25 bases between them. Germline V gene lookup returns CDR1 GTSNPN and CDR2 SVGIG (reference sequence). The CDR3 is 18 amino acids. CDR3 bases: TGTGCCTGGAGTGTAAAGGGTGGGGCGGCAAACTTTTATTATGGCTACACCTTC. As protein: CAWSVKGGAANFYYGYTF. The whole variable domain, filled in from reference TRBV30 and TRBJ1-2, reads SQTIHQWPATLVQPVGSPLSLECTVEGTSNPNLYWYRQAAGRGLQLLFYSVGIGQISSEVPQNLSASRPQDRQFILSSKKLLLSDSGFYLCAWSVKGGAANFYYGYTFGSGTRLTVV.

The sample holds one count of this clone. This sequence joins TRBV18 and TRBJ2-7; 9 nucleotides agree with TRBD1. Germline-derived CDR1 and CDR2 are KGHSH and LQKENI. J gave up 6 bases and V 6 bases, and 12 bases lay outside the gene matches. The CDR3 totals 15 residues. The CDR3 DNA sequence: TGTGCCAGCTCCTTGTACGGGACAGGGAGCGGCGAGCAGTACTTC. Encoded protein: CASSLYGTGSGEQYF.

The chain links TRBV6-1 to TRBJ2-7; D is unresolved. This CDR3 has 15 amino acids. The germline CDR1 and CDR2 sequences are MNHNS and SASEGT. Trimming removed 1 base at V and 3 bases at J, with 13 bases between. CDR3 nucleotide sequence: TGTGCCAGCAGTGAAGAGATCCAGAGAATCTACGAGCAGTACTTC. This codes for CASSEEIQRIYEQYF.

The count of this clone is one. The rearrangement links TRBV5-6 to TRBJ2-3; 9 bases line up with TRBD1. V trimming: 2 bases; J trimming: 4 bases; junction bases outside the gene matches: 5. Germline CDR1 and CDR2: SGHDT and YYEEEE. CDR3 size: 15 residues. The CDR3 here is CASSFGTGYPDTQYF. The CDR3 DNA is TGTGCCAGCAGCTTTGGGACAGGGTACCCAGATACGCAGTATTTT.

The DNA of the CDR3 is TGCGCCAGCAGCCAAGATGGCAGTCTTTTCGGTCCCATGAACACTGAAGCTTTCTTT. Residues: CASSQDGSLFGPMNTEAFF. This chain joins TRBV4-1 and TRBJ1-1; D remains unclear. Germline loops: CDR1 MGHRA, CDR2 YSYEKL. CDR3 size: 19 residues. V was clipped by 0 bases and J by 0 bases, with 20 bases between them.

The chain uses TRBV6-2 or TRBV6-3 and TRBJ2-5; perhaps TRBD2 as D (5 bases). V was trimmed by 5 bases and J by 1 base, leaving 17 bases between them. The CDR3 consists of 16 residues. In germline, CDR1 is MNHEY, CDR2 SVGEGT. CDR3 DNA sequence: TGTGCCAGCAGTGAGGGCAGTGACCTTACCCAAGAGACCCAGTACTTC. Translating gives CASSEGSDLTQETQYF.

The chain couples TRBV12-3 or TRBV12-4 to TRBJ1-2; no clear D. Trimming left V 5 bases short and J 4 bases short, with 8 bases between. CDR3 length: 12 residues. The CDR3 here is CASSPNLYGYTF. In DNA, the CDR3 is TGTGCCAGCAGTCCAAACCTCTATGGCTACACCTTC.

V gene TRBV11-3 combines with J gene TRBJ2-3, with D perhaps TRBD2 (6 bases). Looked up from germline, CDR1 is SGHNT and CDR2 is YENEEA. Trimming pared 7 bases from V and 1 base from J, leaving 9 bases between. The CDR3 has 13 amino acids. The DNA of the CDR3 is TGTGCCAGCAAAGCTAGCGGCACAGATACGCAGTATTTT. Encoded protein: CASKASGTDTQYF.